This is a list of T cell receptor beta chains from one sample in a study of read filtering for tumor transcriptome and immune sequencing. MiXCR, run by TCRdb on the reads, gives a single entry per CDR3 protein. Here the sample spans 62,000 or so distinct CDR3 sequences, 20% to 25% being singletons. The sequenced sample consisted of a population of CD138-negative cells sorted from bone marrow. These receptors all come from a donor at least 40 years old with multiple myeloma. Each CDR3 is given with its conserved first and last residue. The D gene is left open where the match is weak. Rows give clone size only sometimes, using once, few, many, or a class for an expanded clone.

clone size	D gene	V gene	J gene	CDR3 DNA	CDR3 protein
many	-	TRBV7-2	TRBJ2-5	TGTGCCAGCAGCTTTGGGGGGTACCAAGAGACCCAGTACTTC	CASSFGGYQETQYF
many	TRBD2	TRBV30	TRBJ2-1	TGTGCCTGGAGATTTGGACTAGCGGGAATGAATGAGCAGTTCTTC	CAWRFGLAGMNEQFF
many	TRBD2	TRBV6-4	TRBJ2-1	TGTGCCAGCAGTGAACCGGGACTAGCTCTGTTCTTC	CASSEPGLALFF
-	-	TRBV12-3/TRBV12-4	TRBJ1-2	TGTGCCAGCAGTTCCGGCCGCGTGGCCTATGGCTACACCTTC	CASSSGRVAYGYTF
many	-	TRBV7-6	TRBJ2-1	TGTGCCAGCAGCTTCCTGACAGGCGATTCCTACAATGAGCAGTTCTTC	CASSFLTGDSYNEQFF
many	TRBD2	TRBV7-3	TRBJ2-1	TGTGCCAGCAGTAGGACTAGCGGGACTGAGCAGTTCTTC	CASSRTSGTEQFF
many	TRBD1	TRBV19	TRBJ2-7	TGTGCCAGTAGTCCAGACAGGGGTGATGTGGTAGAGCAGTACTTC	CASSPDRGDVVEQYF
many	TRBD2	TRBV5-1	TRBJ2-5	TGCGCCAGCAGCCTAGCGGGACAAGTTGGGGAGACCCAGTACTTC	CASSLAGQVGETQYF
-	-	TRBV5-1	TRBJ1-5	TGCGCCAGCAGCTTGGGGGGGCCAAGTCAGCCCCAGCATTTT	CASSLGGPSQPQHF
few	-	TRBV19	TRBJ2-1	TGTGCCAGTAGTATAGATCTCAGCTTTGAGCAGTTCTTC	CASSIDLSFEQFF
few	TRBD1	TRBV7-9	TRBJ2-2	TGTGCCAGCAGCCATATTCCGGGACAGGGGGCCTCCGGGGAGCTGTTTTTT	CASSHIPGQGASGELFF
many	-	TRBV20-1	TRBJ1-2	TGCAGTGCCCCCGACGGGCGTTCTTTAACTGGCTACACCTTC	CSAPDGRSLTGYTF
many	TRBD1	TRBV10-3	TRBJ2-3	TGTGCCATCAAGGGGACAGACTCGGATACGCAGTATTTT	CAIKGTDSDTQYF
-	-	TRBV29-1	TRBJ2-3	TGCAGCGTCGTAGCGGAGTACACAGATACGCAGTATTTT	CSVVAEYTDTQYF
once	TRBD2	TRBV6-5	TRBJ2-3	TGTGCCAGCAGCGCGGGACTAGCGGGAGGCGGATTCACAGATACGCAGTATTTT	CASSAGLAGGGFTDTQYF
many	TRBD2	TRBV7-2	TRBJ2-1	TGTGCCAGCAGCTTCCAAGCGGGAGTCAATGAGCAGTTCTTC	CASSFQAGVNEQFF
many	TRBD1	TRBV19	TRBJ2-1	TGTGCCAGTAGTATAGGGCCGGGACAGGGATTTGAGCAGTTCTTC	CASSIGPGQGFEQFF
many	-	TRBV7-9	TRBJ1-5	TGTGCCAGCAGCGGGGAAGGGGGCAATCAGCCCCAGCATTTT	CASSGEGGNQPQHF
many	TRBD1	TRBV28	TRBJ2-1	TGTGCCAGCAGTTTTTTTCGAGGACAGGGCCCCTACAATGAGCAGTTCTTC	CASSFFRGQGPYNEQFF
many	-	TRBV6-5	TRBJ1-1	TGTGCCAGCTACGGGCGAGGGGGGGCACTCACTGAAGCTTTCTTT	CASYGRGGALTEAFF
many	TRBD1	TRBV6-1	TRBJ2-2	TGTGCCAGCAGTGCCGGGCAGGGGGATACCGGGGAGCTGTTTTTT	CASSAGQGDTGELFF
many	-	TRBV5-1	TRBJ1-4	TGCGCCAGCACTCCAGGAACAACTAATGAAAAACTGTTTTTT	CASTPGTTNEKLFF
many	-	TRBV7-9	TRBJ2-7	TGTGCCAGCAGCTCTCCCCAGACGCCCGTCCTCTACGAGCAGTACTTC	CASSSPQTPVLYEQYF
many	-	TRBV7-9	TRBJ2-1	TGTGCCAGCAACAGCTACAATGAGCAGTTCTTC	CASNSYNEQFF
many	-	TRBV20-1	TRBJ2-7	TGCAGTGCTAGGGATCCCTCCGGACGGATCTCCTACGAGCAGTACTTC	CSARDPSGRISYEQYF
many	-	TRBV12-3/TRBV12-4	TRBJ1-5	TGTGCCAGCAGTTCCCTGGACAACCATCAGCCCCAGCATTTT	CASSSLDNHQPQHF
many	TRBD2	TRBV4-1	TRBJ2-1	TGCGCCAGCAGCCAAGAGGTAACTCCGGGACTAGCGGGAGTTAGCGAGCAGTTCTTC	CASSQEVTPGLAGVSEQFF
many	-	TRBV9	TRBJ2-1	TGTGCCAGCAGCGTAAACCCGATCACAGGGAGCAATGAGCAGTTCTTC	CASSVNPITGSNEQFF
few	-	TRBV19	TRBJ1-2	TGTGCCAGTACAACCTTTGGAAGGTCTGGCTACACCTTC	CASTTFGRSGYTF
-	TRBD2	TRBV7-7	TRBJ2-2	TGTGCTAGCAGCGAAGGGACTAGCAGACCCGGGGAGCTGTTTTTT	CASSEGTSRPGELFF
few	-	TRBV11-2	TRBJ1-2	TGTGCCAGCAGCCTACGCCAGGGGAGACCCTATGGCTACACCTTC	CASSLRQGRPYGYTF
many	-	TRBV19	TRBJ2-7	TGTGCCAGTAGTACCGACCACACCCGTCGGGAGCAGTACTTC	CASSTDHTRREQYF
many	-	TRBV4-1	TRBJ1-5	TGCGCCAGCAGCCAAGAAGGCAGGGTTCAGCCCCAGCATTTT	CASSQEGRVQPQHF
many	TRBD2	TRBV6-6	TRBJ2-3	TGTGCCAGCAGTCACTCCTTTACGGGAGGGGACACAGATACGCAGTATTTT	CASSHSFTGGDTDTQYF
-	TRBD1	TRBV6-5	TRBJ2-7	TGTGCCAGCAGAAATACAGGGGACGAGCAGTACTTC	CASRNTGDEQYF
many	-	TRBV3-1	TRBJ1-2	TGTGCCAGCACCGATTTCGATGGGTGCTACACCTTC	CASTDFDGCYTF
many	-	TRBV19	TRBJ2-1	TGTGCCAGTAAAATTAGGGCGGGATCCAATGAGCAGTTCTTC	CASKIRAGSNEQFF
many	-	TRBV2	TRBJ1-2	TGTGCCAGCAGTTCGGAGGGCAGGGCAAACTATGGCTACACCTTC	CASSSEGRANYGYTF
many	-	TRBV30	TRBJ1-2	TGTGCCTGGAGTGTAACCAGGGGAGGCTACACCTTC	CAWSVTRGGYTF
many	TRBD1	TRBV18	TRBJ1-4	TGTGCCAGCTCACCAACAGGGGGAATCCCTAATGAAAAACTGTTTTTT	CASSPTGGIPNEKLFF
many	-	TRBV7-2	TRBJ2-1	TGTGCCAGCAGCTTAGCGTTTTCCCGCCACAGGGTGCGGTTCTTC	CASSLAFSRHRVRFF
-	-	TRBV12-3/TRBV12-4	TRBJ2-7	TGTGCCAGTCTCCGACCCTACGAGCAGTACTTC	CASLRPYEQYF
few	-	TRBV6-2/TRBV6-3	TRBJ2-3	TGTGCCAGCAGTTACGATGCGGATACAGATACGCAGTATTTT	CASSYDADTDTQYF
few	-	TRBV5-1	TRBJ2-1	TGCGCCAGCAGCTTAAGCCCGGGGCCGCAGAATGAGCAGTTCTTC	CASSLSPGPQNEQFF
many	-	TRBV10-3	TRBJ2-2	TGTGCCATCAGTGAGTCGTCCACCGGGGAGCTGTTTTTT	CAISESSTGELFF
many	TRBD1	TRBV27	TRBJ2-2	TGTGCCAGCAGTTCCGGGCAGGGGGCGAACACCGGGGAGCTGTTTTTT	CASSSGQGANTGELFF
few	TRBD2	TRBV12-5	TRBJ2-5	TGTGCTAGTGGTCCCGACTTAGCGGGGGTTGGCCAAGAGACCCAGTACTTC	CASGPDLAGVGQETQYF
-	TRBD2	TRBV19	TRBJ2-3	TGTGCCAGTAGTACTAGCGGGAGCACAGATACGCAGTATTTT	CASSTSGSTDTQYF
many	-	TRBV6-6	TRBJ2-5	TGTGCCAGCAGTACCCGCCGCGAGACCCAGTACTTC	CASSTRRETQYF
many	TRBD1	TRBV5-1	TRBJ2-2	TGCGCCAGCACCGGGACAGAGCTTACCGGGGAGCTGTTTTTT	CASTGTELTGELFF
many	-	TRBV18	TRBJ2-3	TGTGCCAGCTCACCAAGAGATACGCAGTATTTT	CASSPRDTQYF
many	-	TRBV5-1	TRBJ1-1	TGCGCCAGCAGCCTGGACGGATTGAACACTGAAGCTTTCTTT	CASSLDGLNTEAFF
many	TRBD1	TRBV6-6	TRBJ2-2	TGTGCCAGCAGCCGGGACAGACCAAACACCGGGGAGCTGTTTTTT	CASSRDRPNTGELFF
-	TRBD2	TRBV5-1	TRBJ2-1	TGCGCCAGCGGTAGCGGGGAAAGCTCCTACAGTGAGCAGTTCTTC	CASGSGESSYSEQFF